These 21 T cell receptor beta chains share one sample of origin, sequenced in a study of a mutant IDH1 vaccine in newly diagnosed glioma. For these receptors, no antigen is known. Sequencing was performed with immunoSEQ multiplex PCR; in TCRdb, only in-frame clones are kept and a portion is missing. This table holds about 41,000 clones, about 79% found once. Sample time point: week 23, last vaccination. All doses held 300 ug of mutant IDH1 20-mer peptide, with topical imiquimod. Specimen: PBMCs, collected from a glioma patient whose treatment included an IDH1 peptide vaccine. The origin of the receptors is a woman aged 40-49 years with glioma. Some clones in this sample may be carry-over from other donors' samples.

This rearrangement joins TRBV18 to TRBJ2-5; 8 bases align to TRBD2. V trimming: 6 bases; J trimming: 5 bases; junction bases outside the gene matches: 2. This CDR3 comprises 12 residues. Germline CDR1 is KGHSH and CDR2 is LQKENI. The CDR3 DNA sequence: TGTGCCAGCTCCGGGGGGGCGGAGACCCAGTACTTC. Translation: CASSGGAETQYF.

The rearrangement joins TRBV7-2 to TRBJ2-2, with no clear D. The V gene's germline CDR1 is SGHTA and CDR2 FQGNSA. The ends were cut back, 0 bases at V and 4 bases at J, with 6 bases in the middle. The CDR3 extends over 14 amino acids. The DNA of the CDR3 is TGTGCCAGCAGCTTAGCGCGTGGCACCGGGGAGCTGTTTTTT. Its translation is CASSLARGTGELFF.

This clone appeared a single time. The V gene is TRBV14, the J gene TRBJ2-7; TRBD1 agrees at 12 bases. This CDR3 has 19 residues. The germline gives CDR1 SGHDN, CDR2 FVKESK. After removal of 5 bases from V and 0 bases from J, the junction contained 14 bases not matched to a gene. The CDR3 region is CASSSRPGQGAELSYEQYF. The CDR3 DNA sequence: TGTGCCAGCAGCTCCCGACCGGGACAGGGGGCGGAACTCTCCTACGAGCAGTACTTC.

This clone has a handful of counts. The CDR3 DNA reads as TGCGCCAGCAGCCAACAGATGAACACTGAAGCTTTCTTT. Translation gives CASSQQMNTEAFF. The chain couples TRBV4-1 to TRBJ1-1; D gene ambiguous. The CDR3 runs 13 residues. Germline V gene lookup returns CDR1 MGHRA and CDR2 YSYEKL. V was cut by 2 bases and J by 0 bases, with 4 bases left in between.

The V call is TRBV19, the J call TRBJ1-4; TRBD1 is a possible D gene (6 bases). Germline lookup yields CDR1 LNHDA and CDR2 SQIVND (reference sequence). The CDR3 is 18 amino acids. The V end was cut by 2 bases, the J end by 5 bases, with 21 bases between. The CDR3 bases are TGTGCCAGTAGTATAAGGGGCGGGGGCGACGGTACGAATGAAAAACTGTTTTTT. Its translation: CASSIRGGGDGTNEKLFF.

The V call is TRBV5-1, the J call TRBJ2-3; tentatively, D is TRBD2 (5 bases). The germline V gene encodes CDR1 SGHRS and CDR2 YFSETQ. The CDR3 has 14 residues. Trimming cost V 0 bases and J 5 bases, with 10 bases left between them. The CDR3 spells CASSLEQGRDTQYF. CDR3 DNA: TGCGCCAGCAGCTTGGAGCAAGGGAGAGATACGCAGTATTTT.

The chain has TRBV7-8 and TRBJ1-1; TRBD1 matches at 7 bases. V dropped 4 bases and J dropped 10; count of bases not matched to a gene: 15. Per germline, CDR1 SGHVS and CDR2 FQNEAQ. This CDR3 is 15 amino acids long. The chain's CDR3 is CASSWDRTGQNVAFF. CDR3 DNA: TGTGCCAGCAGCTGGGACCGGACAGGTCAGAACGTAGCTTTCTTT. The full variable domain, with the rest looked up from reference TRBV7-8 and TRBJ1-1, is GAGVSQSPRYKVAKRGQDVALRCDPISGHVSLFWYQQALGQGPEFLTYFQNEAQLDKSGLPSDRFFAERPEGSVSTLKIQRTQQEDSAVYLCASSWDRTGQNVAFFGQGTRLTVV.

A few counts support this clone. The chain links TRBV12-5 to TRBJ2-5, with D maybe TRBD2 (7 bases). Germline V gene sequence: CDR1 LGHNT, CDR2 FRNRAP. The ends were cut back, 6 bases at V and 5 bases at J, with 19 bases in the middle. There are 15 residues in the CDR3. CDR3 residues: CASGLGAGAEETQYF. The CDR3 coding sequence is TGTGCTAGTGGGTTAGGGGCGGGGGCTGAGGAGACCCAGTACTTC.

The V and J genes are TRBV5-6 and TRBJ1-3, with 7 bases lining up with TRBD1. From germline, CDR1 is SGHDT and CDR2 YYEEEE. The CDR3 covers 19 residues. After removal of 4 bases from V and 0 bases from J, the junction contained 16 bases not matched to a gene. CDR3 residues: CASSPLTGVGGFSGNTIYF. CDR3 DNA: TGTGCCAGCAGCCCGCTCACAGGGGTCGGGGGTTTCTCTGGAAACACCATATATTTT.

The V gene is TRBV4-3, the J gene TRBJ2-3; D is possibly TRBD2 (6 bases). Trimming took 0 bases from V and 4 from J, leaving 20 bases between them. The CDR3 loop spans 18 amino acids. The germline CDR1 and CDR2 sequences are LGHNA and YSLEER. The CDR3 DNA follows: TGCGCCAGCAGCCAAGATTTTACACTCTTACTAGCCCCAGATACGCAGTATTTT. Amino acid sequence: CASSQDFTLLLAPDTQYF.

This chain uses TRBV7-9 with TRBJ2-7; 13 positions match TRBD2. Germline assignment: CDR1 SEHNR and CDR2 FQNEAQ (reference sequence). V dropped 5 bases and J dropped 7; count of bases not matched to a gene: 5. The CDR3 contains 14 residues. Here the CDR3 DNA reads TGTGCCAGCAGCCCTGGACTAGCGGGAGAGGAGCAGTACTTC. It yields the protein CASSPGLAGEEQYF.

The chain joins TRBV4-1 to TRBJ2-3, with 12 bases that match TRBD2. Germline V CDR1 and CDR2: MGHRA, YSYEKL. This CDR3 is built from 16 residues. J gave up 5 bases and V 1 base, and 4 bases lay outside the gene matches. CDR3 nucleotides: TGCGCCAGCAGCCAAGTAGGACTAGCGGGAATAGATACGCAGTATTTT. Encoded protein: CASSQVGLAGIDTQYF.

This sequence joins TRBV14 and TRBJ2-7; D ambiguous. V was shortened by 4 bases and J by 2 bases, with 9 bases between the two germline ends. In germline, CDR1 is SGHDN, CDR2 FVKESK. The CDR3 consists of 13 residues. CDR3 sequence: CASSPNPTYEQYF. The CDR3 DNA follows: TGTGCCAGCAGCCCCAACCCTACCTACGAGCAGTACTTC.

The DNA of the CDR3 is TGTGCCAGCAGTCTTCTTGTTGGTCTCCGTTACGAGCAGTACTTC. Amino acid sequence: CASSLLVGLRYEQYF. The gene calls are TRBV7-2 and TRBJ2-7; D call uncertain. V lost 6 bases to trimming and J lost 4 bases, with 19 bases between them. The CDR3 is made up of 15 amino acids. CDR1 is SGHTA and CDR2 is FQGNSA in the germline V gene.

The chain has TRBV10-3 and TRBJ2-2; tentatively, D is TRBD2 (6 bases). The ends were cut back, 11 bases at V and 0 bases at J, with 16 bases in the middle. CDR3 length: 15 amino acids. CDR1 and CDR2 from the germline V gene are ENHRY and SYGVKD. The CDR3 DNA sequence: TGTGCCGCCCGCGGGGCAGGGTCGAACACCGGGGAGCTGTTTTTT. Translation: CAARGAGSNTGELFF.

CDR3: CATPHTDTEAFF. The CDR3 DNA reads as TGTGCCACCCCACACACAGACACTGAAGCTTTCTTT. The rearrangement links TRBV5-4 to TRBJ1-1; D ambiguous. CDR1 is SGHNT and CDR2 is YYREEE in the germline V gene (reference sequence). V gave up 9 bases and J gave up 3 bases, with 12 bases separating them. The CDR3 length is 12 residues.

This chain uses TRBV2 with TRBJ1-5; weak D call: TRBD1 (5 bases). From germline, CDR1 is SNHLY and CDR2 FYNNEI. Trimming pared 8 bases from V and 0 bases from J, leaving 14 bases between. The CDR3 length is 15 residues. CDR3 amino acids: CASVGESYSNQPQHF. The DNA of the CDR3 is TGTGCCAGCGTGGGGGAGTCCTATAGCAATCAGCCCCAGCATTTT.

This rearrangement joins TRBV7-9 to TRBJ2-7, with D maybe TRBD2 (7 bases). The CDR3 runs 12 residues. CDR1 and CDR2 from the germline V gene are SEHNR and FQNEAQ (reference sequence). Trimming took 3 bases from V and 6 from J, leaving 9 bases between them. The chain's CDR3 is CASSLAGAEQYF. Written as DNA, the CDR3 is TGTGCCAGCAGCTTGGCGGGGGCCGAGCAGTACTTC.

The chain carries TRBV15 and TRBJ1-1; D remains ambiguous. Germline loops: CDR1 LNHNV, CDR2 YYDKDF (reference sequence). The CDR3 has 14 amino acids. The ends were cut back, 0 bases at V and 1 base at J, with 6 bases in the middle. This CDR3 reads CATSRDPTNTEAFF. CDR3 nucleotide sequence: TGTGCCACCAGCAGAGATCCGACGAACACTGAAGCTTTCTTT.

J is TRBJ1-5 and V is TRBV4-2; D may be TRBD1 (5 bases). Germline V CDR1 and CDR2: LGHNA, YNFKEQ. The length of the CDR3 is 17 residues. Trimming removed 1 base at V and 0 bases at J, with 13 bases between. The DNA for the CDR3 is TGTGCCAGCAGCCAAGCGGAAGGGGTCGATAGCAATCAGCCCCAGCATTTT. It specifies CASSQAEGVDSNQPQHF.

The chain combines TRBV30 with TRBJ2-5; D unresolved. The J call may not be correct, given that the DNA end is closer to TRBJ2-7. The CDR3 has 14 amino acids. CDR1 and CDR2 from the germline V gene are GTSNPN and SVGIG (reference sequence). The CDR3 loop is CAWGFSWSLYEQYF. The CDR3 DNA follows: TGTGCCTGGGGGTTTTCTTGGTCCCTCTACGAGCAGTACTTC.